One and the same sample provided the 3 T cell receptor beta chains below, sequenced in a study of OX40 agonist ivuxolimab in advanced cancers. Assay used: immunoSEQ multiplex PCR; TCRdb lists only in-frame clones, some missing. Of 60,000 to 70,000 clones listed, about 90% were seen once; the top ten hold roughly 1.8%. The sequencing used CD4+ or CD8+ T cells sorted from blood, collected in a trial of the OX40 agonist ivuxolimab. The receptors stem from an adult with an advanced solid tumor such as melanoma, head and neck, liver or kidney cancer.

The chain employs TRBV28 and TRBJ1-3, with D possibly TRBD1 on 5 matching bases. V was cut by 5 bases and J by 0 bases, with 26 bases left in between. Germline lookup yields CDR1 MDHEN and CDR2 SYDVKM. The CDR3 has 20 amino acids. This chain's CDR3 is CASSLVYPGRLFLSGNTIYF. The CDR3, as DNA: TGTGCCAGCAGTCTCGTCTATCCGGGACGGCTTTTCCTCTCTGGAAACACCATATATTTT.

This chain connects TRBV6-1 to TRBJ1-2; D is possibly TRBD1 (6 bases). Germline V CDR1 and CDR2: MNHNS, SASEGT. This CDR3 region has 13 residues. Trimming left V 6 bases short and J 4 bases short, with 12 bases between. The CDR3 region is CASSDRFSYGYTF. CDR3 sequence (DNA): TGTGCCAGCAGCGACAGGTTTAGCTATGGCTACACCTTC.

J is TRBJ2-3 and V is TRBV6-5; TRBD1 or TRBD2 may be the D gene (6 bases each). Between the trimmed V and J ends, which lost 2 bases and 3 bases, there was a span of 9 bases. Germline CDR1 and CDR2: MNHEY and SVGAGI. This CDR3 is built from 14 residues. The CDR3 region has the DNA TGTGCCAGCAGTTACGGGGGGCGTACAGATACGCAGTATTTT. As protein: CASSYGGRTDTQYF.